Presented here are 30 T cell receptor beta chains from one specimen sequenced in a study of beta chain features in type 1 diabetes. Points from the study as a whole: TCRB CDR3s were moderately but significantly shorter in Type 1 diabetes patients in all four CD4+ subsets.

Antigens of these TCRs are unknown. The study reverse transcribed the entire isolated RNA, so it sequenced expressed TCRB transcripts. Method: immunoSEQ multiplex PCR; TCRdb's copy keeps in-frame clones and lacks some. The sample contains 600,000 to 750,000 clones, around 11% of which appear only once. Material: naive CD4+ T cells from blood. The receptor set was obtained from a man aged 25 to 40 with type 1 diabetes.

V is TRBV5-1 and J is TRBJ1-3; D might be TRBD1 (6 bases). This CDR3 is built from 13 residues. V was cut by 3 bases and J by 6 bases, with 10 bases left in between. The germline V gene encodes CDR1 SGHRS and CDR2 YFSETQ. The CDR3 sequence is CASSSGQINTIYF. The CDR3 region has the DNA TGCGCCAGCAGCTCCGGACAGATAAACACCATATATTTT.

This clone has just a few counts. The CDR3 DNA follows: TGTGCCAGCAGCCCAGGACAGAACTTAGCCAAAAACATTCAGTACTTC. Translation gives CASSPGQNLAKNIQYF. The rearrangement uses TRBV7-2 and TRBJ2-4; TRBD1 is a possible D gene (6 bases). The CDR3 extends over 16 amino acids. The V end was cut by 5 bases, the J end by 0 bases, with 14 bases between. Per the germline V gene, CDR1 is SGHTA and CDR2 is FQGNSA. Using reference TRBV7-2 and TRBJ2-4 for the parts outside the CDR3, the full variable domain is GAGVSQSPSNKVTEKGKDVELRCDPISGHTALYWYRQSLGQGLEFLIYFQGNSAPDKSGLPSDRFSAERTGGSVSTLTIQRTQQEDSAVYLCASSPGQNLAKNIQYFGAGTRLSVL.

The genes are TRBV28 and TRBJ2-7; D perhaps matches TRBD1 (6 bases). This CDR3 region has 15 residues. V was trimmed by 5 bases and J by 2 bases, leaving 16 bases between them. Germline V gene sequence: CDR1 MDHEN, CDR2 SYDVKM. The CDR3 DNA reads as TGTGCCAGCAGTCCATCCCAGGGGTACCCCTACGAGCAGTACTTC. The encoded protein is CASSPSQGYPYEQYF. Looking up the rest from reference TRBV28 and TRBJ2-7 gives the full variable domain: DVKVTQSSRYLVKRTGEKVFLECVQDMDHENMFWYRQDPGLGLRLIYFSYDVKMKEKGDIPEGYSVSREKKERFSLILESASTNQTSMYLCASSPSQGYPYEQYFGPGTRLTVT.

This clone was found a few times. The CDR3 nucleotides read TGTGCCAGCAGCTTAGCGCGGTCCAACAATGAGCAGTTCTTC. It specifies CASSLARSNNEQFF. The V call is TRBV11-3, the J call TRBJ2-1; no firm D call. This CDR3 comprises 14 residues. Germline-derived CDR1 and CDR2 are SGHNT and YENEEA. With 1 base removed from V and 5 bases from J, the gap between germline ends came to 9 bases.

This chain joins TRBV7-9 and TRBJ1-6, with D unresolved. V lost 5 bases to trimming and J lost 9 bases, with 17 bases between them. CDR3 size: 15 residues. Germline loops: CDR1 SEHNR, CDR2 FQNEAQ (reference sequence). For the CDR3, the DNA is TGTGCCAGCAGCCCGGGGTCCTTCGATAGTTCACCCCTCCACTTT. Encoded protein: CASSPGSFDSSPLHF.

The table lists this clone with a few counts. Sequence at one end of the junction differs from germline and may be a read error. The chain carries TRBV7-7 and TRBJ2-5; D ambiguous. The CDR3 runs to 15 residues. Germline-derived CDR1 and CDR2 are SSHAT and FNYEAQ (reference sequence). The CDR3 DNA reads TGTGCTAGCAGCTTAGGCGGCGCGAGGCAAGAGACCCAGTACTTC. It encodes CASSLGGARQETQYF.

On this clone: Distinct nucleotide sequences in the sample also encode this CDR3. The chain recombines TRBV7-9 with TRBJ2-5, with unresolved D. CDR1 is SEHNR and CDR2 is FQNEAQ in the germline V gene (reference sequence). V shed 3 bases and J shed 2 bases, with 7 bases lying between them. The CDR3 totals 13 residues. The CDR3: CASSLLSQETQYF. The CDR3 DNA sequence: TGTGCCAGCAGCTTGTTGTCGCAAGAGACCCAGTACTTC.

This clone was counted a few times. The V and J genes are TRBV2 and TRBJ1-2; D gene unclear. The CDR3 contains 14 residues. The V end lost 2 bases, the J end lost 8 bases, and 15 bases lay between the germline ends. The V gene's germline CDR1 is SNHLY and CDR2 FYNNEI. This CDR3 is CASSESEGSLGYTF. The CDR3, as DNA: TGTGCCAGCAGTGAAAGTGAAGGGAGCTTGGGCTACACCTTC.

The chain has TRBV2 and TRBJ2-6, with TRBD1 as a possible D gene (6 bases). Germline CDR1 and CDR2: SNHLY and FYNNEI. The length of the CDR3 is 17 residues. Trimming removed 5 bases at V and 2 bases at J, with 16 bases between. CDR3 sequence (DNA): TGTGCCAGCAGTAAAACCGGACAGCTCACTGGGGCCAACGTCCTGACTTTC. Protein product: CASSKTGQLTGANVLTF. Drawing the rest from reference TRBV2 and TRBJ2-6, the complete variable domain is EPEVTQTPSHQVTQMGQEVILRCVPISNHLYFYWYRQILGQKVEFLVSFYNNEISEKSEIFDDQFSVERPDGSNFTLKIRSTKLEDSAMYFCASSKTGQLTGANVLTFGAGSRLTVL.

CDR3 residues: CASSLGGGATYNEQFF. DNA of the CDR3: TGTGCCAGCAGCTTAGGAGGCGGGGCTACCTACAATGAGCAGTTCTTC. The chain carries TRBV7-9 and TRBJ2-1; possibly TRBD2 for D (6 bases). The CDR3 totals 16 residues. Trimming shortened V by 1 base and J by 2 bases, and 12 bases separated the two germline ends. Germline V CDR1 and CDR2: SEHNR, FQNEAQ (reference sequence).

The V gene is TRBV18, the J gene TRBJ2-4; 14 nucleotides align to TRBD2. Germline lookup yields CDR1 KGHSH and CDR2 LQKENI. The V gene end was trimmed by 3 bases and the J gene end by 9 bases; junction bases not matched to a gene: 4. The length of the CDR3 is 15 residues. The DNA of the CDR3 is TGTGCCAGCTCACCGGGACTAGCGGGGGCCCCCATTCAGTACTTC. It codes for CASSPGLAGAPIQYF.

CDR3 in amino acids: CASSLDSLMDNEQFF. CDR3 DNA sequence: TGTGCCAGCAGTTTAGACAGTTTAATGGACAATGAGCAGTTCTTC. The chain links TRBV27 to TRBJ2-1; a possible D gene is TRBD1 (5 bases). The CDR3 has 15 amino acids. Trimming left V 2 bases short and J 5 bases short, with 13 bases between. Germline CDR1 is MNHEY and CDR2 is SMNVEV (reference sequence).

This clone was detected once. The chain carries TRBV18 and TRBJ2-2; D uncertain. Trimming removed 4 bases at V and 6 bases at J, with 12 bases between. This CDR3 has 14 amino acids. Per the germline V gene, CDR1 is KGHSH and CDR2 is LQKENI. The CDR3 DNA reads TGTGCCAGCTCACTGGGCAGCTCTGCCGGGGAGCTGTTTTTT. This gives the protein CASSLGSSAGELFF.

Concerning this clone itself: Germline is not matched at one junction end, which may reflect a read error. The chain has TRBV9 and TRBJ2-1, with 8 bases aligning to TRBD2. This CDR3 has 16 residues. Germline assignment: CDR1 SGDLS and CDR2 YYNGEE. The CDR3 bases are TGTGCCAGCACCGTACACGGGGGGGCCCCCTACAATGAGCAGTTCTTC. Translated, it gives CASTVHGGAPYNEQFF.

The chain couples TRBV19 to TRBJ2-3; possibly TRBD1 for D (6 bases). Germline V gene lookup returns CDR1 LNHDA and CDR2 SQIVND (reference sequence). V dropped 5 bases and J dropped 5 bases, with 23 bases sitting between them. This CDR3 comprises 17 residues. CDR3 in amino acids: CASSSLPGHNIQDTQYF. The CDR3 coding sequence is TGTGCCAGTAGTTCCTTACCGGGACATAACATACAAGATACGCAGTATTTT.

CDR3 protein: CASSQSEGTANSPLHF. The CDR3 nucleotides are TGTGCCAGCTCGCAGAGCGAGGGGACAGCTAATTCACCCCTCCACTTT. The V call is TRBV18, the J call TRBJ1-6; TRBD1 agrees at 7 bases. Trimming removed 6 bases from V and 6 bases from J; junction bases left unmatched: 11. The CDR3 length is 16 residues. Germline CDR1 and CDR2: KGHSH and LQKENI.

The V call is TRBV14, the J call TRBJ1-2; D is possibly TRBD1 (5 bases). The CDR3 has 14 residues. CDR1 is SGHDN, CDR2 FVKESK, per germline. Trimming took 6 bases from V and 3 from J, leaving 14 bases between them. The CDR3 sequence: CASSGGFKDYGYTF. The CDR3, as DNA: TGTGCCAGCAGTGGGGGTTTCAAGGACTATGGCTACACCTTC.

The chain combines TRBV5-1 with TRBJ1-1; 8 bases map to TRBD1. The CDR3 runs to 15 residues. CDR1 SGHRS and CDR2 YFSETQ come from the germline V gene. Losses at the gene ends were 0 bases for V and 7 bases for J; bases not matched to a gene: 8. The CDR3: CASSLAPGGVGEAFF. CDR3 nucleotides: TGCGCCAGCAGCTTGGCCCCAGGGGGCGTAGGTGAAGCTTTCTTT.

This clone was detected only a few times. The V call is TRBV6-6, the J call TRBJ2-6; D is ambiguous. In germline, CDR1 is MNHNY, CDR2 SVGAGI (reference sequence). V was trimmed by 4 bases and J by 6 bases, leaving 4 bases between them. The CDR3 runs 12 residues. CDR3 DNA: TGTGCCAGCAGTTCGTCGGCCAACGTCCTGACTTTC. Amino acids: CASSSSANVLTF.

The chain joins TRBV11-2 to TRBJ1-1; no clear D gene. Germline lookup yields CDR1 SGHAT and CDR2 FQNNGV. The CDR3 has 12 residues. The V and J ends lost 3 bases and 1 base respectively, with 3 bases between them. As DNA, the CDR3 is TGTGCCAGCAGCTTTTCGAACACTGAAGCTTTCTTT. It specifies CASSFSNTEAFF.

The chain couples TRBV7-2 to TRBJ2-7, with D possibly matching TRBD2 (5 bases). Between the trimmed V and J ends, which lost 5 bases and 2 bases, there was a span of 13 bases. Germline V gene lookup returns CDR1 SGHTA and CDR2 FQGNSA. The CDR3 is made up of 14 amino acids. The CDR3 is CASSPTSGPYEQYF. DNA of the CDR3: TGTGCCAGCAGCCCAACGAGCGGCCCCTACGAGCAGTACTTC.

This clone has a handful of counts. In nucleotides, the CDR3 is TGTGCCAGCAGTGTGACAGAAGATCAGCCCCAGCATTTT. As protein: CASSVTEDQPQHF. The chain employs TRBV2 and TRBJ1-5; maybe TRBD1 (5 bases). The CDR3 runs to 13 residues. V was clipped by 4 bases and J by 5 bases, with 9 bases between them. Germline V lookup: CDR1 SNHLY, CDR2 FYNNEI. The variable domain in full, with the rest retrieved from reference TRBV2 and TRBJ1-5, is EPEVTQTPSHQVTQMGQEVILRCVPISNHLYFYWYRQILGQKVEFLVSFYNNEISEKSEIFDDQFSVERPDGSNFTLKIRSTKLEDSAMYFCASSVTEDQPQHFGDGTRLSIL.

This chain joins TRBV30 and TRBJ2-7; D could derive from TRBD1 or TRBD2 (5 bases each). Germline assignment: CDR1 GTSNPN and CDR2 SVGIG (reference sequence). Between the trimmed V and J ends, which lost 0 bases and 6 bases, there was a span of 9 bases. This CDR3 is built from 12 residues. The CDR3 here is CAWSVGGGEQYF. The DNA of the CDR3 is TGTGCCTGGAGTGTAGGTGGGGGCGAGCAGTACTTC.

This clone was seen only a few times. This chain joins TRBV4-1 and TRBJ2-1; D remains unclear. The CDR3 spans 18 residues. Per the germline V gene, CDR1 is MGHRA and CDR2 is YSYEKL. V lost 0 bases, J lost 0 bases, and 15 bases lay in between. CDR3 in amino acids: CASSQEGRHRSSYNEQFF. The CDR3 bases are TGCGCCAGCAGCCAAGAAGGAAGGCATAGGAGCTCCTACAATGAGCAGTTCTTC.

The chain links TRBV9 to TRBJ2-5, with TRBD2 matching over 7 bases. The CDR3 totals 15 residues. Germline V gene data show CDR1 as SGDLS and CDR2 as YYNGEE. Trimming cost V 2 bases and J 2 bases; bases outside gene matches: 6. In DNA, the CDR3 is TGTGCCAGCAGCGTTACGAGCGGGGATCAAGAGACCCAGTACTTC. Amino acids: CASSVTSGDQETQYF.

This clone was seen a few times. The J gene is TRBJ1-4, the V gene TRBV18; D is unclear. The V end was cut by 2 bases, the J end by 8 bases, with 15 bases between. This CDR3 is built from 15 residues. The germline V gene encodes CDR1 KGHSH and CDR2 LQKENI. DNA for the CDR3: TGTGCCAGCTCACCAATTTCGGCAGCTGGCGAAAAACTGTTTTTT. As protein: CASSPISAAGEKLFF. Drawing the rest from reference TRBV18 and TRBJ1-4, the complete variable domain is NAGVMQNPRHLVRRRGQEARLRCSPMKGHSHVYWYRQLPEEGLKFMVYLQKENIIDESGMPKERFSAEFPKEGPSILRIQQVVRGDSAAYFCASSPISAAGEKLFFGSGTQLSVL.

The chain uses TRBV6-5 and TRBJ1-4, with 7 bases lining up with TRBD1. V shed 4 bases, J shed 0 bases, and the junction held 2 bases outside the gene matches. This CDR3 spans 15 amino acids. From germline, CDR1 is MNHEY and CDR2 SVGAGI. The CDR3 DNA sequence: TGTGCCAGCAGTTCCCAGGGGGCAACTAATGAAAAACTGTTTTTT. It specifies CASSSQGATNEKLFF.

The V call is TRBV5-8, the J call TRBJ2-3; 7 bases line up with TRBD2. This CDR3 is 15 amino acids long. V gave up 4 bases and J gave up 2 bases; unmatched junction bases: 7. Germline assignment: CDR1 SGHTS and CDR2 YDEGEE. As DNA, the CDR3 is TGTGCCAGCAGCCAATCTAGCGGACACACAGATACGCAGTATTTT. Translating it yields CASSQSSGHTDTQYF.

The chain combines TRBV4-3 with TRBJ1-1, with unresolved D. Looked up from germline, CDR1 is LGHNA and CDR2 is YSLEER. Trimming cost V 0 bases and J 5 bases, with 10 bases left between them. There are 14 residues in the CDR3. The CDR3 protein is CASSQDRAGTEAFF. In DNA, the CDR3 is TGCGCCAGCAGCCAAGACCGAGCTGGGACTGAAGCTTTCTTT.

The chain employs TRBV2 and TRBJ1-1, with 8 bases matching TRBD1. The germline V gene has CDR1 SNHLY and CDR2 FYNNEI. The CDR3 spans 14 residues. V was clipped by 2 bases and J by 3 bases; unmatched bases: 2. Here the CDR3 DNA reads TGTGCCAGCAGTGAAATGGGACAGGACACTGAAGCTTTCTTT. Residues: CASSEMGQDTEAFF.